Listed below are T cell receptor beta chains from one sample, sequenced in a study of CD8+ T cells in alopecia areata. Generated by immunoSEQ multiplex PCR, the TCRdb table keeps only in-frame clones and is missing some. The sample has 140,000 to 150,000 clones, around 50% seen once; the top ten hold about 15%. This sample comprised CD8+ T cells sorted from blood, obtained at week 4, from a patient treated with tofacitinib. These receptors originate from a human donor with alopecia areata. Each CDR3 is given with its conserved first and last residue. D genes are given only for firm matches. Size tells how often a clone was seen (once, few, many) or the class of an expanded clone, and some rows leave it out.

j_call: TRBJ2-3; clone_size: NA; cdr3_length: 13; v_call: TRBV27; d_call: NA; cdr3_nt: TGTGCCAGCAGTGGGGCCCTCACAGATACGCAGTATTTT; cdr3_aa: CASSGALTDTQYF
j_call: TRBJ1-1; clone_size: NA; cdr3_length: 16; v_call: TRBV15; d_call: NA; cdr3_nt: TGTGCCACCAGCATTAGACCGCGGGCCATGAACACTGAAGCTTTCTTT; cdr3_aa: CATSIRPRAMNTEAFF
j_call: TRBJ1-5; clone_size: few; cdr3_length: 13; v_call: TRBV27; d_call: NA; cdr3_nt: TGTGCCAGCAGTTTATTAGGCAATCAGCCCCAGCATTTT; cdr3_aa: CASSLLGNQPQHF
j_call: TRBJ2-2; clone_size: NA; cdr3_length: 13; v_call: TRBV30; d_call: NA; cdr3_nt: TGTGCCTGGAGTGGGGGGGTACCCGGGGAGCTGTTTTTT; cdr3_aa: CAWSGGVPGELFF
j_call: TRBJ2-1; clone_size: NA; cdr3_length: 12; v_call: TRBV30; d_call: NA; cdr3_nt: TGTGCCTGGAACCCGTTTGGCAATGAGCAGTTCTTC; cdr3_aa: CAWNPFGNEQFF
j_call: TRBJ1-1; clone_size: once; cdr3_length: 13; v_call: TRBV7-3; d_call: NA; cdr3_nt: TGTGCCAGCAGCTCCGGGGGCTACACTGAAGCTTTCTTT; cdr3_aa: CASSSGGYTEAFF
j_call: TRBJ2-5; clone_size: NA; cdr3_length: 16; v_call: TRBV7-8; d_call: NA; cdr3_nt: TGTGCCAGCAGCTCTCTAGACCAGGAGGCTCAAGAGACCCAGTACTTC; cdr3_aa: CASSSLDQEAQETQYF
j_call: TRBJ1-2; clone_size: NA; cdr3_length: 13; v_call: TRBV5-1; d_call: NA; cdr3_nt: TGCGCCAGCAGCTCGGACGGGTTCTATGGCTACACCTTC; cdr3_aa: CASSSDGFYGYTF
j_call: TRBJ2-1; clone_size: NA; cdr3_length: 15; v_call: TRBV7-2; d_call: TRBD2; cdr3_nt: TGTGCCAGCAGCCATAGCGGGGGTACAGACAATGAGCAGTTCTTC; cdr3_aa: CASSHSGGTDNEQFF
j_call: TRBJ1-1; clone_size: NA; cdr3_length: 15; v_call: TRBV18; d_call: NA; cdr3_nt: TGTGCCAGCCATACAACACAGGCGTCGAACACTGAAGCTTTCTTT; cdr3_aa: CASHTTQASNTEAFF
j_call: TRBJ2-1; clone_size: NA; cdr3_length: 13; v_call: TRBV27; d_call: NA; cdr3_nt: TGTGCCAGCAGTTTATCGTCCAGGAATGAGCAGTTCTTC; cdr3_aa: CASSLSSRNEQFF
j_call: TRBJ1-5; clone_size: NA; cdr3_length: 15; v_call: TRBV2; d_call: NA; cdr3_nt: TGTGCCAGCAGTGACGAAGCGTATAGCAATCAGCCCCAGCATTTT; cdr3_aa: CASSDEAYSNQPQHF
j_call: TRBJ1-2; clone_size: NA; cdr3_length: 16; v_call: TRBV27; d_call: NA; cdr3_nt: TGTGCCAGCAGTTTCGGTCCCGGGACTTTAAACTATGGCTACACCTTC; cdr3_aa: CASSFGPGTLNYGYTF
j_call: TRBJ2-2; clone_size: NA; cdr3_length: 14; v_call: TRBV10-3; d_call: TRBD1; cdr3_nt: TGTGCCATCGAGGACAGGAGTAGCACCGGGGAGCTGTTTTTT; cdr3_aa: CAIEDRSSTGELFF
j_call: TRBJ2-7; clone_size: NA; cdr3_length: 14; v_call: TRBV29-1; d_call: TRBD1; cdr3_nt: TGCAGCGTTACAGACCGGGACAGGGGCTACGAGCAGTACTTC; cdr3_aa: CSVTDRDRGYEQYF
j_call: TRBJ1-2; clone_size: NA; cdr3_length: 14; v_call: TRBV4-1; d_call: TRBD1; cdr3_nt: TGCGCCAGCAGCCAAAGACAGGGGACCTATGGCTACACCTTC; cdr3_aa: CASSQRQGTYGYTF
j_call: TRBJ2-1; clone_size: few; cdr3_length: 15; v_call: TRBV29-1; d_call: NA; cdr3_nt: TGCAGCGTCCCCCACGGGGGGACAAATGGCAATGAGCAGTTCTTC; cdr3_aa: CSVPHGGTNGNEQFF
j_call: TRBJ2-1; clone_size: NA; cdr3_length: 16; v_call: TRBV27; d_call: TRBD2; cdr3_nt: TGTGCCAGCATCCAGGATGGGGGGGGTCCCTACAATGAGCAGTTCTTC; cdr3_aa: CASIQDGGGPYNEQFF
j_call: TRBJ2-7; clone_size: NA; cdr3_length: 14; v_call: TRBV30; d_call: TRBD1; cdr3_nt: TGTGCCTGGAGTACCGGGACAGGGGTCCACGAGCAGTACTTC; cdr3_aa: CAWSTGTGVHEQYF
j_call: TRBJ1-1; clone_size: NA; cdr3_length: 12; v_call: TRBV27; d_call: NA; cdr3_nt: TGTGCCAGCGGGATCCACAGGGCTGAAGCTTTCTTT; cdr3_aa: CASGIHRAEAFF
j_call: TRBJ1-6; clone_size: few; cdr3_length: 16; v_call: TRBV4-1; d_call: NA; cdr3_nt: TGCGCCAGCAGCCAAGGAGTGGGGGGCTTATATTCACCCCTCCACTTT; cdr3_aa: CASSQGVGGLYSPLHF
j_call: TRBJ2-1; clone_size: NA; cdr3_length: 15; v_call: TRBV11-2; d_call: TRBD2; cdr3_nt: TGTGCCAGCAGCTTAGATCGCGGGGGGCCCAATGAGCAGTTCTTC; cdr3_aa: CASSLDRGGPNEQFF
j_call: TRBJ2-5; clone_size: NA; cdr3_length: 13; v_call: TRBV13; d_call: NA; cdr3_nt: TGTGCCAGCAGCTTGGGCGGCCAAGAGACCCAGTACTTC; cdr3_aa: CASSLGGQETQYF
j_call: TRBJ2-1; clone_size: NA; cdr3_length: 14; v_call: TRBV15; d_call: TRBD2; cdr3_nt: TGTGCCACCAGCTCTACGGCGACTAGCGATGAGCAGTTCTTC; cdr3_aa: CATSSTATSDEQFF
j_call: TRBJ1-2; clone_size: once; cdr3_length: 14; v_call: TRBV13; d_call: NA; cdr3_nt: TGTGCCAGCAGCTTAGAGGGGTCTGACTATGGCTACACCTTC; cdr3_aa: CASSLEGSDYGYTF
j_call: TRBJ1-2; clone_size: NA; cdr3_length: 16; v_call: TRBV14; d_call: NA; cdr3_nt: TGTGCCAGCAGCCAAGATCTGGGCCAAGCTAACTATGGCTACACCTTC; cdr3_aa: CASSQDLGQANYGYTF
j_call: TRBJ2-1; clone_size: once; cdr3_length: 13; v_call: TRBV15; d_call: NA; cdr3_nt: TGTGCCACCAGCCTTACGTTACTCAATGAGCAGTTCTTC; cdr3_aa: CATSLTLLNEQFF
j_call: TRBJ1-1; clone_size: NA; cdr3_length: 12; v_call: TRBV5-6; d_call: TRBD1; cdr3_nt: TGTGCCAGCAGCCCCCGGGACAGTGAAGCTTTCTTT; cdr3_aa: CASSPRDSEAFF
j_call: TRBJ1-1; clone_size: few; cdr3_length: 15; v_call: TRBV7-9; d_call: TRBD1; cdr3_nt: TGTGCCAGCAGCCCCCTGTGGGACAGTCGGACTGAAGCTTTCTTT; cdr3_aa: CASSPLWDSRTEAFF
j_call: TRBJ2-7; clone_size: NA; cdr3_length: 14; v_call: TRBV29-1; d_call: TRBD1; cdr3_nt: TGCAGCGTTGCGCTAGGGAGGACAGGGTACGAGCAGTACTTC; cdr3_aa: CSVALGRTGYEQYF
j_call: TRBJ2-2; clone_size: NA; cdr3_length: 12; v_call: TRBV30; d_call: NA; cdr3_nt: TGTGCCTGGACAGGGTATACCGGGGAGCTGTTTTTT; cdr3_aa: CAWTGYTGELFF
j_call: TRBJ2-5; clone_size: once; cdr3_length: 13; v_call: TRBV7-9; d_call: TRBD1; cdr3_nt: TGTGCCAGCAGAGGACAGGGGATTGAGACCCAGTACTTC; cdr3_aa: CASRGQGIETQYF
j_call: TRBJ1-1; clone_size: NA; cdr3_length: 11; v_call: TRBV19; d_call: NA; cdr3_nt: TGTGCCTCAGGGGAGAACACTGAAGCTTTCTTT; cdr3_aa: CASGENTEAFF
j_call: TRBJ1-2; clone_size: NA; cdr3_length: 13; v_call: TRBV25-1; d_call: NA; cdr3_nt: TGTGCCAGCAGTGAACTCGGACAATATGGCTACACCTTC; cdr3_aa: CASSELGQYGYTF
j_call: TRBJ1-4; clone_size: once; cdr3_length: 14; v_call: TRBV13; d_call: NA; cdr3_nt: TGTGCCAGCAGCTTATCGCAGACTAATGAAAAACTGTTTTTT; cdr3_aa: CASSLSQTNEKLFF
j_call: TRBJ2-1; clone_size: NA; cdr3_length: 13; v_call: TRBV29-1; d_call: NA; cdr3_nt: TGCAGCGTCCGACAGAAACCCTACAATGAGCAGTTCTTC; cdr3_aa: CSVRQKPYNEQFF
j_call: TRBJ2-3; clone_size: NA; cdr3_length: 12; v_call: TRBV5-1; d_call: NA; cdr3_nt: TGCGCCAGCAGCTTGGTCCCAGATACGCAGTATTTT; cdr3_aa: CASSLVPDTQYF
j_call: TRBJ1-2; clone_size: NA; cdr3_length: 13; v_call: TRBV27; d_call: TRBD1; cdr3_nt: TGTGCCAGCAGCTCCCTCCAGGGGGAAGACTACACCTTC; cdr3_aa: CASSSLQGEDYTF
j_call: TRBJ2-7; clone_size: NA; cdr3_length: 12; v_call: TRBV27; d_call: NA; cdr3_nt: TGTGCCAGCACCCTGCGGAACTACGAGCAGTACTTC; cdr3_aa: CASTLRNYEQYF
j_call: TRBJ2-1; clone_size: few; cdr3_length: 14; v_call: TRBV9; d_call: NA; cdr3_nt: TGTGCCAGCAGCGGACGGTTAGGCTACAATGAGCAGTTCTTC; cdr3_aa: CASSGRLGYNEQFF
j_call: TRBJ1-4; clone_size: NA; cdr3_length: 13; v_call: TRBV29-1; d_call: TRBD1; cdr3_nt: TGCAGCGTTGTGGGGGACAGGGGGGAAAAACTGTTTTTT; cdr3_aa: CSVVGDRGEKLFF
j_call: TRBJ1-2; clone_size: NA; cdr3_length: 14; v_call: TRBV29-1; d_call: NA; cdr3_nt: TGCAGCGCCGAAAACGAGCAGGGTGGCTATGGCTACACCTTC; cdr3_aa: CSAENEQGGYGYTF